The 3 T cell receptor beta chains below all came from one sample that was sequenced in a study of blood T cells in healthy people across ages. Using a J-beta primer mix together with a sample-barcoded 5' primer, a second PCR was run for roughly 7 to 11 cycles. TCRdb reprocessed the 5' RACE reads via MiXCR and lists one record per CDR3 protein. This sample yields hundreds of thousands of distinct CDR3 sequences, of which more than 50% are seen a single time; more than 25% belongs to the top ten. Sequencing used blood. These receptors all come from a man between 35 and 55 years old in good health.

The chain has TRBV10-3 and TRBJ2-4; D may be TRBD2 (5 bases). The CDR3 sequence is 15 residues long. CDR1 is ENHRY and CDR2 is SYGVKD in the germline V gene. The V end lost 4 bases, the J end lost 13 bases, and 23 bases lay between the germline ends. CDR3 protein: CAISAAEVPYNEQYF. DNA for the CDR3: TGTGCCATCAGTGCAGCGGAGGTCCCCTACAATGAGCAGTACTTC.

This chain uses TRBV5-1 with TRBJ2-1; 9 nucleotides match TRBD1. V lost 4 bases and J lost 5; bases outside the gene matches: 4. The CDR3 has 14 residues. Germline V CDR1 and CDR2: SGHRS, YFSETQ. The CDR3 protein is CASSMGQGNNEQFF. The CDR3 DNA reads as TGCGCCAGCAGCATGGGACAGGGTAACAATGAGCAGTTCTTC.

This chain connects TRBV11-2 to TRBJ2-5; 8 bases map to TRBD2. The trim removed 4 bases at V and 3 bases at J, leaving 7 bases unmatched. The CDR3 spans 15 residues. The germline CDR1 and CDR2 sequences are SGHAT and FQNNGV. Here the CDR3 reads CASSSRGGTKETQYF. The CDR3 DNA reads as TGTGCCAGCAGCTCCCGCGGGGGGACGAAAGAGACCCAGTACTTC. Full variable domain (rest looked up from reference TRBV11-2 and TRBJ2-5): EAGVAQSPRYKIIEKRQSVAFWCNPISGHATLYWYQQILGQGPKLLIQFQNNGVVDDSQLPKDRFSAERLKGVDSTLKIQPAKLEDSAVYLCASSSRGGTKETQYFGPGTRLLVL.